This record covers a single T cell receptor beta chain. Antigen unknown. Germline CDR1 and CDR2: SGHRS and YFSETQ. The trim removed 3 bases at V and 2 bases at J, leaving 7 bases unmatched. CDR3 length equals 16 residues. This record comes from a study of OX40 agonist ivuxolimab in advanced cancers. Broader study findings: On average, CD8+ T cells showed a greater number of expanded clones than CD4+.

Clones were read by immunoSEQ multiplex PCR, and TCRdb kept only the in-frame ones, dropping some. The sample records roughly 100,000 clones, 90% being singletons. The clonotype originates from an adult with an advanced solid tumor such as melanoma, head and neck, liver or kidney cancer. Here the sequenced sample was CD4+ or CD8+ T cells sorted from blood, taken in a trial of the OX40 agonist ivuxolimab. The chain links TRBV5-1 to TRBJ2-5; TRBD2 agrees at 10 bases. CDR3 DNA sequence: TGCGCCAGCAGCTCACTTACTAGCGGGGAGCAAGAGACCCAGTACTTC. Protein: CASSSLTSGEQETQYF.